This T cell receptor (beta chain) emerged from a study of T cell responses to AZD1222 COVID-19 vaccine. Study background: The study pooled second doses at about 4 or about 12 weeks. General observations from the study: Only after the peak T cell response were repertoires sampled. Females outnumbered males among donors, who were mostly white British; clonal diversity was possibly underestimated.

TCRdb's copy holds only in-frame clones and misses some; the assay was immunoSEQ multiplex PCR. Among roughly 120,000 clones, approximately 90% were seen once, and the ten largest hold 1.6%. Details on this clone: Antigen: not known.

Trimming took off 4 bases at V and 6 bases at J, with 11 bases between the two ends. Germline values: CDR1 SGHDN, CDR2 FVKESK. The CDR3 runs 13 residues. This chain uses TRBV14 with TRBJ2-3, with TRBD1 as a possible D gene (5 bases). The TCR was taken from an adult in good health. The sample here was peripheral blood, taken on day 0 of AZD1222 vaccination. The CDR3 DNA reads TGTGCCAGCAGCCCAGGGCCCTACGATACGCAGTATTTT. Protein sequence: CASSPGPYDTQYF.